This T cell receptor (beta chain) was obtained from a study of blood T cell repertoires in COVID-19. Study as a whole: The samples span acute and convalescent COVID-19 from the United States, Italy and Spain. Sources were T cells, B-cell-depleted T cells, or PBMCs; the material itself was cDNA or gDNA.

The CDR3 is 14 amino acids. The germline V and J ends were trimmed by 0 bases and 1 base, with 6 bases remaining between them. CDR1 is SGHTA and CDR2 is FQGNSA in the germline V gene. Seattle participants joined during active infection and were tracked over time. The sample holds a few counts of this clone. As processed by the authors: It was from reference gene primer amplification that nucleated cell counts were estimated. Profiled with immunoSEQ multiplex PCR; TCRdb holds only in-frame clones, not every one. Clone size and V and J calls were adopted from that table, with D and trimming inferred from the DNA. The table lists 80,000 to 95,000 clones, roughly 80% of them singletons, with 4% to 6% in the top ten.

The sequence derives from a man at least 80 years old with COVID-19, enrolled during active disease. Sequenced sample: peripheral blood. This sequence joins TRBV7-2 and TRBJ1-1; D gene unclear. The CDR3 DNA reads as TGTGCCAGCAGCTTAGCGAGCGGGAACACTGAAGCTTTCTTT. It is translated as CASSLASGNTEAFF.